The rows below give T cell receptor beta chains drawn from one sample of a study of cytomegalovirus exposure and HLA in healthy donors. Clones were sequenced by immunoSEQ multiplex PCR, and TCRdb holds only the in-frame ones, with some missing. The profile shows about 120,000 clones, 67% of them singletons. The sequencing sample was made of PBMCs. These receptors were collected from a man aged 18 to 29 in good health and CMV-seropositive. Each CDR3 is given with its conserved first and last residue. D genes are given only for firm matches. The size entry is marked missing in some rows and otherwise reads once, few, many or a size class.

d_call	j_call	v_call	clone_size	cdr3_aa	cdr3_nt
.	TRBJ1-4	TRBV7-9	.	CASSPGANEKLFF	TGTGCCAGCAGCCCCGGGGCTAATGAAAAACTGTTTTTT
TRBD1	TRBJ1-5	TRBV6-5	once	CASSSRQGGQHF	TGTGCCAGCAGCTCGAGACAGGGGGGCCAGCATTTT
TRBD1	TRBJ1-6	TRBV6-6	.	CATGLGQGNSPLHF	TGTGCCACCGGACTAGGACAGGGAAATTCACCCCTCCACTTT
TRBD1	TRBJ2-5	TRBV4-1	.	CASSSGQQGTQYF	TGCGCCAGCAGCTCGGGACAGCAAGGGACCCAGTACTTC
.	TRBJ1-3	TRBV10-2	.	CASNEIGTSGNTIYF	TGCGCCAGCAACGAGATCGGTACCTCTGGAAACACCATATATTTT
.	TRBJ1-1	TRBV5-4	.	CASSPSSVSNTEAFF	TGTGCCAGCAGCCCCTCTAGTGTGTCGAACACTGAAGCTTTCTTT
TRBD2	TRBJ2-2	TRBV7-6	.	CASSLLAGENTGELFF	TGTGCCAGCAGCTTACTAGCGGGAGAAAACACCGGGGAGCTGTTTTTT
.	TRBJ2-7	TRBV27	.	CASSWTASGEQYF	TGTGCCAGCAGTTGGACAGCCTCGGGCGAGCAGTACTTC
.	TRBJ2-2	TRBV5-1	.	CASSLRASLGTGELFF	TGCGCCAGCAGCCTGAGGGCCTCGTTAGGCACCGGGGAGCTGTTTTTT
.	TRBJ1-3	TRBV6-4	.	CASSDEAGRGNTIYF	TGTGCCAGCAGTGACGAAGCGGGAAGGGGAAACACCATATATTTT
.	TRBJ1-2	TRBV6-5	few	CASSYSGAGPYGYTF	TGTGCCAGCAGTTACAGTGGGGCAGGGCCTTATGGCTACACCTTC
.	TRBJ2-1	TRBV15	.	CATSRDPVRYNEQFF	TGTGCCACCAGCAGAGATCCGGTACGTTACAATGAGCAGTTCTTC
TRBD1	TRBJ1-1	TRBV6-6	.	CASRIGGREDTEAFF	TGTGCCAGCAGAATAGGGGGCCGAGAGGACACTGAAGCTTTCTTT
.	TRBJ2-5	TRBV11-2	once	CASRTRMETQYF	TGTGCCAGCAGGACTAGAATGGAGACCCAGTACTTC
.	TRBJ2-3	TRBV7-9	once	CASSRTDSTDTQYF	TGTGCCAGCAGCAGGACAGATAGCACAGATACGCAGTATTTT
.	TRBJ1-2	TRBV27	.	CASSLSEGSGYGYTF	TGTGCCAGCAGTTTATCAGAGGGTTCTGGGTATGGCTACACCTTC
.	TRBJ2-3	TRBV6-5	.	CASSSWGSGTDTQYF	TGTGCCAGCAGTTCCTGGGGCTCTGGCACAGATACGCAGTATTTT
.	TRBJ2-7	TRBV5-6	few	CASSPRVLRGPEQYF	TGTGCCAGCAGCCCCCGGGTCCTAAGGGGTCCCGAGCAGTACTTT
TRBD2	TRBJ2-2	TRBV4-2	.	CASSQESGTKNTGELFF	TGTGCCAGCAGCCAAGAAAGCGGGACTAAGAACACCGGGGAGCTGTTTTTT
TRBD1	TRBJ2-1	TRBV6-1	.	CASSVLYGTGANEQFF	TGTGCCAGCAGTGTTTTGTATGGGACAGGGGCCAATGAGCAGTTCTTC
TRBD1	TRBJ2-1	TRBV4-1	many	CASSQGDRGSYNEQFF	TGCGCCAGCAGCCAGGGGGACAGGGGATCCTACAATGAGCAGTTCTTC
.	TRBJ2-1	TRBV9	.	CASSVGGGATNEQFF	TGTGCCAGCAGCGTAGGAGGGGGGGCTACCAATGAGCAGTTCTTC
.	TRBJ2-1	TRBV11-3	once	CASSSKTVANNEQFF	TGTGCCAGCAGCTCGAAGACAGTGGCAAACAATGAGCAGTTCTTC
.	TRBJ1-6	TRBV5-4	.	CASSLKMTGVGSPLHF	TGTGCCAGCAGCTTGAAAATGACGGGGGTGGGCTCACCCCTCCACTTT
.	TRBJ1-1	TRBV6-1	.	CASSEGGGASEAFF	TGTGCCAGCAGTGAAGGGGGGGGCGCCTCTGAAGCTTTCTTT